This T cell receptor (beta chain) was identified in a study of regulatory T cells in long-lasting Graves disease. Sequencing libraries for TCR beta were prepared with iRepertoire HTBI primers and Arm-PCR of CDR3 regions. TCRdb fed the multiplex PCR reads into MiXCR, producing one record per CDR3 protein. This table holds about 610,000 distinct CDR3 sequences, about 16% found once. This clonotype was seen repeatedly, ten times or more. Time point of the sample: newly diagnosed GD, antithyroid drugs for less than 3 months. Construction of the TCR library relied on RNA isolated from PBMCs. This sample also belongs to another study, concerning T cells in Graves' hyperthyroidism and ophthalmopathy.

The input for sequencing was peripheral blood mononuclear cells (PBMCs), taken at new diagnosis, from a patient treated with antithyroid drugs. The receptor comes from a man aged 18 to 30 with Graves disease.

The CDR3 bases are TGTGCCAGCAGCACCCCTCCGGGACTAGCGAGCGAGCAGTACTTC. The encoded protein is CASSTPPGLASEQYF. The J gene is TRBJ2-7, the V gene TRBV7-2; 10 bases match TRBD2. The CDR3 loop spans 15 amino acids. Germline CDR1 is SGHTA and CDR2 is FQGNSA. V lost 5 bases and J lost 6; bases outside the gene matches: 10.